These T cell receptor beta chains were read from a single sample in a study of shared clonotypes between healthy human individuals. Sequenced by immunoSEQ multiplex PCR; TCRdb stores in-frame clones only, minus some. The table includes over a million clones, 75% to 85% detected once. Specimen: memory CD4+ T cells from PBMCs. Receptor source: a man aged 18 to 30 in good health. Some clones in this sample may be carry-over from other donors' samples. CDR3s include the opening cysteine and the closing phenylalanine or tryptophan. D genes are given only for firm matches. The size field is filled for only some rows; it gives once, few, many or a size class.

J gene: TRBJ2-1
clone size: .
V gene: TRBV18
D gene: TRBD2
CDR3 protein: CASSPERGGHEQFF
CDR3 DNA: TGTGCCAGCTCACCCGAGCGGGGGGGGCATGAGCAGTTCTTC

J gene: TRBJ2-1
clone size: .
V gene: TRBV28
D gene: .
CDR3 protein: CASSLPVGAWSSGAYNEQFF
CDR3 DNA: TGTGCCAGCAGCCTCCCCGTGGGGGCTTGGTCGAGCGGGGCGTACAATGAGCAGTTCTTC

J gene: TRBJ1-1
clone size: many
V gene: TRBV4-1
D gene: .
CDR3 protein: CASSQDLGFSLDARAEAFF
CDR3 DNA: TGCGCCAGCAGCCAAGATTTAGGGTTTTCCCTCGACGCCAGAGCTGAAGCTTTCTTT

J gene: TRBJ2-1
clone size: .
V gene: TRBV18
D gene: TRBD1
CDR3 protein: CASSPTNRGNEQFF
CDR3 DNA: TGTGCCAGCTCACCCACTAACAGGGGGAATGAGCAGTTCTTC

J gene: TRBJ2-3
clone size: few
V gene: TRBV29-1
D gene: .
CDR3 protein: CSVVGPGPDTQYF
CDR3 DNA: TGCAGCGTTGTTGGTCCGGGCCCAGATACGCAGTATTTT

J gene: TRBJ2-1
clone size: .
V gene: TRBV6-6
D gene: .
CDR3 protein: CASSPTGSSYNEQFF
CDR3 DNA: TGTGCCAGCAGCCCCACCGGGAGCTCCTACAATGAGCAGTTCTTC

J gene: TRBJ2-5
clone size: once
V gene: TRBV5-1
D gene: .
CDR3 protein: CASSSRTGQETQYF
CDR3 DNA: TGCGCCAGCAGCTCGAGAACAGGGCAAGAGACCCAGTACTTC

J gene: TRBJ1-5
clone size: .
V gene: TRBV7-2
D gene: .
CDR3 protein: CASSLQAPGTAQPQHF
CDR3 DNA: TGTGCCAGCAGCCTTCAGGCCCCAGGGACGGCTCAGCCCCAGCATTTT

J gene: TRBJ1-1
clone size: .
V gene: TRBV5-6
D gene: .
CDR3 protein: CASSPGTANTEAFF
CDR3 DNA: TGTGCCAGCAGCCCTGGGACGGCGAACACTGAAGCTTTCTTT

J gene: TRBJ1-4
clone size: once
V gene: TRBV5-4
D gene: .
CDR3 protein: CASSLGGGGATNEKLFF
CDR3 DNA: TGTGCCAGCAGCTTGGGTGGTGGCGGTGCAACTAATGAAAAACTGTTTTTT

J gene: TRBJ2-5
clone size: .
V gene: TRBV20-1
D gene: .
CDR3 protein: CSAPPQGTQYF
CDR3 DNA: TGCAGTGCGCCACCTCAGGGGACCCAGTACTTC

J gene: TRBJ2-1
clone size: once
V gene: TRBV6-1
D gene: TRBD1
CDR3 protein: CASSLDRGGYNEQFF
CDR3 DNA: TGTGCCAGCAGCCTGGACAGGGGAGGTTACAATGAGCAGTTCTTC

J gene: TRBJ2-2
clone size: .
V gene: TRBV6-1
D gene: .
CDR3 protein: CASSGRGGSNTGELFF
CDR3 DNA: TGTGCCAGCAGTGGGCGGGGCGGCTCGAACACCGGGGAGCTGTTTTTT

J gene: TRBJ2-7
clone size: .
V gene: TRBV5-1
D gene: TRBD1
CDR3 protein: CASRTTGYEQYF
CDR3 DNA: TGCGCCAGCAGGACGACAGGGTACGAGCAGTACTTC

J gene: TRBJ2-1
clone size: .
V gene: TRBV4-2
D gene: TRBD2
CDR3 protein: CASSQGGSGSYNEQFF
CDR3 DNA: TGTGCCAGCAGCCAAGGGGGTAGCGGGTCTTACAATGAGCAGTTCTTC

J gene: TRBJ1-4
clone size: .
V gene: TRBV18
D gene: .
CDR3 protein: CASSLDSFATNEKLFF
CDR3 DNA: TGTGCCAGCTCACTGGACAGTTTTGCAACTAATGAAAAACTGTTTTTT

J gene: TRBJ1-2
clone size: .
V gene: TRBV7-9
D gene: TRBD1
CDR3 protein: CASSLQGAGGYTF
CDR3 DNA: TGTGCCAGCAGCTTACAGGGGGCTGGGGGCTACACCTTC

J gene: TRBJ2-1
clone size: .
V gene: TRBV10-3
D gene: .
CDR3 protein: CAISERLIESGYEQFF
CDR3 DNA: TGTGCCATCAGTGAGCGGCTTATCGAGTCAGGTTATGAGCAGTTCTTC

J gene: TRBJ2-3
clone size: .
V gene: TRBV25-1
D gene: TRBD1
CDR3 protein: CASSEWDRGRDTQYF
CDR3 DNA: TGTGCCAGCAGTGAATGGGACAGGGGGCGTGATACGCAGTATTTT

J gene: TRBJ2-1
clone size: .
V gene: TRBV11-3
D gene: .
CDR3 protein: CASSWSRGGNEQFF
CDR3 DNA: TGTGCCAGCAGCTGGAGCCGGGGTGGGAATGAGCAGTTCTTC

J gene: TRBJ2-3
clone size: once
V gene: TRBV20-1
D gene: .
CDR3 protein: CSARSLPTQYF
CDR3 DNA: TGCAGTGCTAGATCCCTACCCACGCAGTATTTT

J gene: TRBJ2-1
clone size: .
V gene: TRBV9
D gene: .
CDR3 protein: CASSVTFGDKGTNEQFF
CDR3 DNA: TGTGCCAGCAGCGTGACCTTTGGGGATAAGGGCACCAATGAGCAGTTCTTC

J gene: TRBJ2-7
clone size: few
V gene: TRBV14
D gene: .
CDR3 protein: CASSQDTWEQQYF
CDR3 DNA: TGTGCCAGCAGCCAAGATACCTGGGAACAGCAGTACTTC

J gene: TRBJ1-1
clone size: .
V gene: TRBV12-5
D gene: .
CDR3 protein: CASPEAFF
CDR3 DNA: TGTGCTAGTCCTGAAGCTTTCTTT

J gene: TRBJ1-1
clone size: few
V gene: TRBV7-9
D gene: .
CDR3 protein: CASSPLNMNTEAFF
CDR3 DNA: TGTGCCAGCAGCCCCCTCAATATGAACACTGAAGCTTTCTTT

J gene: TRBJ1-1
clone size: few
V gene: TRBV7-3
D gene: .
CDR3 protein: CASSLVANTEAFF
CDR3 DNA: TGTGCCAGCAGCTTAGTAGCGAACACTGAAGCTTTCTTT

J gene: TRBJ1-1
clone size: .
V gene: TRBV4-1
D gene: .
CDR3 protein: CASSQANMGMNTEAFF
CDR3 DNA: TGCGCCAGCAGCCAAGCGAACATGGGGATGAACACTGAAGCTTTCTTT

J gene: TRBJ2-3
clone size: .
V gene: TRBV5-1
D gene: .
CDR3 protein: CASSLGLYTQYF
CDR3 DNA: TGCGCCAGCAGCTTGGGGCTTTATACGCAGTATTTT

J gene: TRBJ2-7
clone size: .
V gene: TRBV6-1
D gene: .
CDR3 protein: CASSSQEGQYF
CDR3 DNA: TGTGCCAGCAGTTCCCAGGAGGGGCAGTACTTC

J gene: TRBJ2-7
clone size: .
V gene: TRBV19
D gene: .
CDR3 protein: CASSLGGLSYEQYF
CDR3 DNA: TGTGCCAGTAGCCTGGGGGGACTCTCCTACGAGCAGTACTTC

J gene: TRBJ2-6
clone size: .
V gene: TRBV7-2
D gene: .
CDR3 protein: CASSPPNWRSGANVLTF
CDR3 DNA: TGTGCCAGCAGCCCGCCTAATTGGCGCTCTGGGGCCAACGTCCTGACTTTC